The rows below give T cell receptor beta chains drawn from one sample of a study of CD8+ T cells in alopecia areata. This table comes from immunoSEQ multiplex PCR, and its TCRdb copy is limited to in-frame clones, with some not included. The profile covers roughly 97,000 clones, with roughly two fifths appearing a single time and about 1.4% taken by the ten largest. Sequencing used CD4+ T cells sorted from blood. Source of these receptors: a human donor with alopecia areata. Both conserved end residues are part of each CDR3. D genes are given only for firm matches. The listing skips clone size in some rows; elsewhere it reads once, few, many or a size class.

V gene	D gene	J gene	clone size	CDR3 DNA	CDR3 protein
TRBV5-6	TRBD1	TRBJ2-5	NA	TGTGCCAGCAGCTTATATCTTGTCCAGGGGGTGGAAGAGACCCAGTACTTC	CASSLYLVQGVEETQYF
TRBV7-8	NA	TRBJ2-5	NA	TGTGCCAGCAGCGAGGGAAGAGAGACCCAGTACTTC	CASSEGRETQYF
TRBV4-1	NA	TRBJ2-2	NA	TGCGCCAGCAGCCAAGAAGCTCCCGGGGAGCTGTTTTTT	CASSQEAPGELFF
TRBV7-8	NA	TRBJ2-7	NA	TGTGCCAGCAGCTTAGAGCCGGGATCCTACGAGCAGTACTTC	CASSLEPGSYEQYF
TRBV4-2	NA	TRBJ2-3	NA	TGTGCCAGCAGCCGGATCATGGACAGTTACACAGATACGCAGTATTTT	CASSRIMDSYTDTQYF
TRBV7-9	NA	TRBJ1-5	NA	TGTGCCAGCAGCTTAGCAGAGGGTAAGGGGGCCCAGCATTTT	CASSLAEGKGAQHF
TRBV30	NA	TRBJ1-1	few	TGTGCCTGGTCAGGCGTTAACACTGAAGCTTTCTTT	CAWSGVNTEAFF
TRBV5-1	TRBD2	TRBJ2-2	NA	TGCGCCAGCAGCCGTGGGACTAGCAGTAACACCGGGGAGCTGTTTTTT	CASSRGTSSNTGELFF
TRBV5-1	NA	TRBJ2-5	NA	TGCGCCAGCAGCTGGGGGAGCCCTGGACAAGTAGAGACCCAGTACTTC	CASSWGSPGQVETQYF
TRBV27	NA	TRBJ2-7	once	TGTGCCAGCAAGACTTCCGGACAGTCCTACGAGCAGTACTTC	CASKTSGQSYEQYF
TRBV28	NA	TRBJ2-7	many	TGTGCCAGCAGTGGTAGCTCCTACGAGCAGTACTTC	CASSGSSYEQYF
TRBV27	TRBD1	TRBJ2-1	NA	TGTGCCAGCAAAGATCCGGGACAGGGGGCGATAAATGAGCAGTTCTTC	CASKDPGQGAINEQFF
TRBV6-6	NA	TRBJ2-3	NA	TGTGCCAGCAGCCCACGAGGGGGGGGCGGAGATACGCAGTATTTT	CASSPRGGGGDTQYF
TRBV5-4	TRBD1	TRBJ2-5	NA	TGTGCCAGCAGCTTCCAAATTACAGGGGTGGAGACCCAGTACTTC	CASSFQITGVETQYF
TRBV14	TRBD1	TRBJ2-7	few	TGTGCCAGCAGCCGGACAGGTTCCTACGAGCAGTACTTC	CASSRTGSYEQYF
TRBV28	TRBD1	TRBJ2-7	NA	TGTGCCAGCAGGTTTACAGGGGGCAGGTACGAGCAGTACTTC	CASRFTGGRYEQYF
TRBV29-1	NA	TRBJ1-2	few	TGCAGCGGGAGCTGGGGGTCTCTCGGCTACACCTTC	CSGSWGSLGYTF
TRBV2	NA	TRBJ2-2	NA	TGTGCCAGCAGTCAACAGGTAGTCGCCGGGGAGCTGTTTTTT	CASSQQVVAGELFF
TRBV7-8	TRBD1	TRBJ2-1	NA	TGTGCCAGCAGCTTAGTTTTGGGACAGAGCTCCTACAATGAGCAGTTCTTC	CASSLVLGQSSYNEQFF
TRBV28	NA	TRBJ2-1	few	TGTGCCAGCATCCAAACGGGGCTAGCCCGATCGGATCGACACAATGAGCAGTTCTTC	CASIQTGLARSDRHNEQFF
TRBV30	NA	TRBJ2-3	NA	TGTGCCTGGAGTGGGGGGAGAACAGATACGCAGTATTTT	CAWSGGRTDTQYF
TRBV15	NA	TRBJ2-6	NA	TGTGCCACCAGCAGCCAATACAGCTCTGGGGCCAACGTCCTGACTTTC	CATSSQYSSGANVLTF
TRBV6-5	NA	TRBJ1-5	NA	TGTGCCAGCAGTTACTCACTTTATAGCAATCAGCCCCAGCATTTT	CASSYSLYSNQPQHF
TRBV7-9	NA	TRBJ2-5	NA	TGTGCCAGCAGCAAGACGGGACGGATGTACCAAGAGACCCAGTACTTC	CASSKTGRMYQETQYF
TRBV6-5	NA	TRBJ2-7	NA	TGTGCCAGCAGTTACGGACGGAGCTCCTACGAGCAGTACTTC	CASSYGRSSYEQYF
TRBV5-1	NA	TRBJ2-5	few	TGCGCCAGCAGCCCATCACGAGAGACCCAGTACTTC	CASSPSRETQYF
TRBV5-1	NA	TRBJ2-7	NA	TGCGCCGACCACGAGCAGTACTTC	CADHEQYF
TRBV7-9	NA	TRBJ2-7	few	TGTGCCAGCAGCTTATTTGCGGATGAGGGAACGCAGTACTTC	CASSLFADEGTQYF
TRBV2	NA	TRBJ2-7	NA	TGTGCCAGCAATAGAGGGTTTGACGAGCAGTACTTC	CASNRGFDEQYF
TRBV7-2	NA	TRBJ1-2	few	TGTGCCAGCAGCTTAAGGACAGCAGTTAACTATGGCTACACCTTC	CASSLRTAVNYGYTF
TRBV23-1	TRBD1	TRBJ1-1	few	TGCGCCAGCAGAACCAGGGGGCGGTACACTGAAGCTTTCTTT	CASRTRGRYTEAFF
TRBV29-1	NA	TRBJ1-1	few	TGCAGCGTGGGTTCGAACACTGAAGCTTTCTTT	CSVGSNTEAFF
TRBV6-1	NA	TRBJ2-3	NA	TGTGCCAGCAGTGAAGCCATCGGGGAATTCACAGATACGCAGTATTTT	CASSEAIGEFTDTQYF
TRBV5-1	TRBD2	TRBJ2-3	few	TGCGCCAGCAGCCCACTAGCGGCCACAGATACGCAGTATTTT	CASSPLAATDTQYF
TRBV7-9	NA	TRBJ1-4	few	TGTGCCAGCAGCTTAGTCACAGGGAGCGAAAAACTGTTTTTT	CASSLVTGSEKLFF